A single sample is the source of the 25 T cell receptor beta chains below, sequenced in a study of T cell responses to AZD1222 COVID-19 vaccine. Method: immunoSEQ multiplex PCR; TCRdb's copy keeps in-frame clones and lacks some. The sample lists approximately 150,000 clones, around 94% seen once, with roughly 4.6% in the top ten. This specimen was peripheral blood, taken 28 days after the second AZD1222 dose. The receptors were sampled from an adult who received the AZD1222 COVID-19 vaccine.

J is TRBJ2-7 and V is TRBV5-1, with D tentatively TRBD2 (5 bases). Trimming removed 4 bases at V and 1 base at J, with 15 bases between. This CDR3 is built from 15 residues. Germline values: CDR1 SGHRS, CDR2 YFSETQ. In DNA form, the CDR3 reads TGCGCCAGCAGCCTGGAGGCCCGTATTTCCTACGAGCAGTACTTC. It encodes CASSLEARISYEQYF.

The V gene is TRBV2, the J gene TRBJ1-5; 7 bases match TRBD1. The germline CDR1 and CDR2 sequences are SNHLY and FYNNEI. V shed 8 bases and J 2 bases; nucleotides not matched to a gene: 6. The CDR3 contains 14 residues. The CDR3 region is CASHRDRGNQPQHF. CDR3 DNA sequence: TGTGCCAGCCATCGGGACAGAGGCAATCAGCCCCAGCATTTT.

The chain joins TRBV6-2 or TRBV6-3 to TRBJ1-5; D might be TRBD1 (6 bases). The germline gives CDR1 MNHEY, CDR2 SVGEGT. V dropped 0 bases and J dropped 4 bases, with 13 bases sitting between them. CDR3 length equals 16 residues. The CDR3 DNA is TGTGCCAGCAGTTACTCCCAGGGGAGCAGAAATCAGCCCCAGCATTTT. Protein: CASSYSQGSRNQPQHF.

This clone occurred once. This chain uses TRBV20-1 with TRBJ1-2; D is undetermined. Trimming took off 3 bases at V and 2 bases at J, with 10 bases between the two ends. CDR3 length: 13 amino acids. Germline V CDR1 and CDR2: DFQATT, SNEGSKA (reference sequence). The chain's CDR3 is CSASREANYGYTF. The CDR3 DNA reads TGCAGTGCTAGTCGGGAGGCCAACTATGGCTACACCTTC.

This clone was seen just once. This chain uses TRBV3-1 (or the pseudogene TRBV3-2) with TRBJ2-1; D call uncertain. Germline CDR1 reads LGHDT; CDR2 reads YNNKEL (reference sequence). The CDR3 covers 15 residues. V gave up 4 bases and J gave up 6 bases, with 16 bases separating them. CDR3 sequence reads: CASSPGPIPLNEQFF. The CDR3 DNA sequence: TGTGCCAGCAGCCCCGGACCGATCCCTCTCAATGAGCAGTTCTTC.

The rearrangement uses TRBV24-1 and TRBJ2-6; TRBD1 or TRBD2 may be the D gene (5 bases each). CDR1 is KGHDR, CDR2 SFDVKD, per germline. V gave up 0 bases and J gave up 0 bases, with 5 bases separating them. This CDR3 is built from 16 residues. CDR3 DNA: TGTGCCACCAGTGATTTGGGGGGCTCTGGGGCCAACGTCCTGACTTTC. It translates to CATSDLGGSGANVLTF.

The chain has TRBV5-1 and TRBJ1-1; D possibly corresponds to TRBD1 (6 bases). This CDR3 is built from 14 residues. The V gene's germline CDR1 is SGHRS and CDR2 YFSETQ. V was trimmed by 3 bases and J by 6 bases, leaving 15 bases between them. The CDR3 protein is CASSSLEGGAEAFF. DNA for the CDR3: TGCGCCAGCAGCTCCCTTGAGGGGGGAGCTGAAGCTTTCTTT. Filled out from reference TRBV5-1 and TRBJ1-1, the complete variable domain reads KAGVTQTPRYLIKTRGQQVTLSCSPISGHRSVSWYQQTPGQGLQFLFEYFSETQRNKGNFPGRFSGRQFSNSRSEMNVSTLELGDSALYLCASSSLEGGAEAFFGQGTRLTVV.

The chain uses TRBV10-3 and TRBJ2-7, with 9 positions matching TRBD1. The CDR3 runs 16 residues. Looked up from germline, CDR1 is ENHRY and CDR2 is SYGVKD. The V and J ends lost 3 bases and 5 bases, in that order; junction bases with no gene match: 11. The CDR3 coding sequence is TGTGCCATCAGTGATCCCTTTACGACAGGGGGAAACGAGCAGTACTTC. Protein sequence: CAISDPFTTGGNEQYF.

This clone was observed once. DNA of the CDR3: TGTGCCAGCAGCCAAATGGCGACAGCGACCGGGGAGCTGTTTTTT. This translates into CASSQMATATGELFF. The V and J genes are TRBV3-1 (or the pseudogene TRBV3-2) and TRBJ2-2; TRBD1 might be the D (5 bases). The V gene's germline CDR1 is LGHDT and CDR2 YNNKEL (reference sequence). The length of the CDR3 is 15 residues. Trimming shortened V by 2 bases and J by 5 bases, and 12 bases separated the two germline ends.

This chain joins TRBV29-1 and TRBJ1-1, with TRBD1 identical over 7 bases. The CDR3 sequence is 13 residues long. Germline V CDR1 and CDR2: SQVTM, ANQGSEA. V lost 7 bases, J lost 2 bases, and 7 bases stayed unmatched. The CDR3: CSGMTGPNTEAFF. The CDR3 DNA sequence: TGCAGCGGCATGACAGGGCCCAACACTGAAGCTTTCTTT.

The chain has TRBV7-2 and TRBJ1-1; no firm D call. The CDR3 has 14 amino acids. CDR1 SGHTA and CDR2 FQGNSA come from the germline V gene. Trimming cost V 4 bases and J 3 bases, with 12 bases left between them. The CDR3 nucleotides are TGTGCCAGCAGCTCGCAGCTCGGGGACACTGAAGCTTTCTTT. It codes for CASSSQLGDTEAFF. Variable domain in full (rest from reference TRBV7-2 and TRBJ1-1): GAGVSQSPSNKVTEKGKDVELRCDPISGHTALYWYRQSLGQGLEFLIYFQGNSAPDKSGLPSDRFSAERTGGSVSTLTIQRTQQEDSAVYLCASSSQLGDTEAFFGQGTRLTVV.

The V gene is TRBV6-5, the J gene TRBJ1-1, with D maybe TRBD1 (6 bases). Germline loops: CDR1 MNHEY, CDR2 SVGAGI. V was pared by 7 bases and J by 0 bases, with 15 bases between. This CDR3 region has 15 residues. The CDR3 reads CASNSNRAVNTEAFF. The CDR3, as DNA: TGTGCCAGCAATTCAAACAGGGCAGTGAACACTGAAGCTTTCTTT.

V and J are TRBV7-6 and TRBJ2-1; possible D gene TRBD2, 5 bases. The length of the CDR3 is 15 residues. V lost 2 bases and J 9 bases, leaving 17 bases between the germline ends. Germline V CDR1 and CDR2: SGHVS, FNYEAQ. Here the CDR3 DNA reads TGTGCCAGCAGCTTAAATAGCGAGGGCTTGGGTGAGCAGTTCTTC. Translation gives CASSLNSEGLGEQFF.

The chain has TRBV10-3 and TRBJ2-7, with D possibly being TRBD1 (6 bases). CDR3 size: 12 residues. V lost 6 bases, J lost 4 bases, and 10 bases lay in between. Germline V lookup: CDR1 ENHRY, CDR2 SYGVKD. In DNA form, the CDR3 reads TGTGCCATCAGGGAGCAGGGGTACGAGCAGTACTTC. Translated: CAIREQGYEQYF.

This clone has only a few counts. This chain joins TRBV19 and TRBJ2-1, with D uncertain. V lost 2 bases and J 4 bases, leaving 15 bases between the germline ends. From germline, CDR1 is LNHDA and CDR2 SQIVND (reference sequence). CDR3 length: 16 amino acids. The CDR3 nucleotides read TGTGCCAGTAGTATATTAAAGTCCGAACTTTACAATGAGCAGTTCTTC. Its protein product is CASSILKSELYNEQFF.

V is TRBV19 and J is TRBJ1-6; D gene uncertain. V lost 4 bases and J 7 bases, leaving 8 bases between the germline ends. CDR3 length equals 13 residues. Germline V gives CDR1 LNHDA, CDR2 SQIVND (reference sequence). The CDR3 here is CASSKRENSPLHF. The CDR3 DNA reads TGTGCCAGTAGTAAGCGGGAGAATTCACCCCTCCACTTT.

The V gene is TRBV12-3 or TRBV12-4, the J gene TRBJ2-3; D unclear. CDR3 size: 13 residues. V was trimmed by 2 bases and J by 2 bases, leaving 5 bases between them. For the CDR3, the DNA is TGTGCCAGCAGTTTACTTGCCACAGATACGCAGTATTTT. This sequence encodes CASSLLATDTQYF.

CDR3 nucleotide sequence: TGTGCCAGCAGTTACAGGGGGGTCCATCAGCCCCAGCATTTT. This translates into CASSYRGVHQPQHF. This chain links TRBV6-2 or TRBV6-3 with TRBJ1-5, with D possibly matching TRBD1 (6 bases). Germline lookup yields CDR1 MNHEY and CDR2 SVGEGT. This CDR3 region has 14 residues. Deletions cut 2 bases from V and 5 bases from J, with 10 bases between.

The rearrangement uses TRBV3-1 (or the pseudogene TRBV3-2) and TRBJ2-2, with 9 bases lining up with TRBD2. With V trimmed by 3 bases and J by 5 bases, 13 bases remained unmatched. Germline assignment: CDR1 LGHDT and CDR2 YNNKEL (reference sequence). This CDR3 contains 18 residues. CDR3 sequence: CASSHGLAGPPGTGELFF. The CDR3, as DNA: TGTGCCAGCAGCCATGGGCTAGCGGGGCCTCCGGGTACCGGGGAGCTGTTTTTT.

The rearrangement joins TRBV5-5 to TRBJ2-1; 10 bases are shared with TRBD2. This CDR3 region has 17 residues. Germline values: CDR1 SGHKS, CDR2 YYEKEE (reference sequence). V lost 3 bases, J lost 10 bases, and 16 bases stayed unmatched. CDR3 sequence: CASSSAGGLGMGKEQFF. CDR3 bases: TGTGCCAGCAGCTCAGCGGGAGGGCTAGGTATGGGTAAAGAGCAGTTCTTC. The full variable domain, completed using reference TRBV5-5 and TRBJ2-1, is DAGVTQSPTHLIKTRGQQVTLRCSPISGHKSVSWYQQVLGQGPQFIFQYYEKEERGRGNFPDRFSARQFPNYSSELNVNALLLGDSALYLCASSSAGGLGMGKEQFFGPGTRLTVL.

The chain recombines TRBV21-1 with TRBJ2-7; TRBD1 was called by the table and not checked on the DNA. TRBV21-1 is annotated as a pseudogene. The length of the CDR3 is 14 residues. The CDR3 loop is CASSPWGRFGEQYF. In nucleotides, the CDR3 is TGTGCCAGCAGCCCCTGGGGCAGGTTCGGCGAGCAGTACTTC.

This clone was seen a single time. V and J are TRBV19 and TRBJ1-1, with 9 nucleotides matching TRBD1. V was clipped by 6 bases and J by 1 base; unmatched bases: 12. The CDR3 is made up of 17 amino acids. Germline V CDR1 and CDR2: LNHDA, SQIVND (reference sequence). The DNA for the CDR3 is TGTGCCAGTAGGCTAACCACAGGGGGCGGAGGGAACACTGAAGCTTTCTTT. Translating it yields CASRLTTGGGGNTEAFF.

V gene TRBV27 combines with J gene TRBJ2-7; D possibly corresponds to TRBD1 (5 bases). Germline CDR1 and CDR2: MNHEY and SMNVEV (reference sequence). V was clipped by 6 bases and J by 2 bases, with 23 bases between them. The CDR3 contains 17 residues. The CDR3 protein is CASRTKPLLRGTYEQYF. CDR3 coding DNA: TGTGCCAGCAGGACGAAACCCCTTTTAAGGGGAACCTACGAGCAGTACTTC.

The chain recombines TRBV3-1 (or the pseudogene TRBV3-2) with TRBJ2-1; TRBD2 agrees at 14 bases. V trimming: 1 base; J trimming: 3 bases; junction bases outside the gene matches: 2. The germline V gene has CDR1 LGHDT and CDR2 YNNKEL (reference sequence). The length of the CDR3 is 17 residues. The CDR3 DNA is TGTGCCAGCAGCCAAGGGGGACTAGCGGGAGTCTACAATGAGCAGTTCTTC. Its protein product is CASSQGGLAGVYNEQFF.

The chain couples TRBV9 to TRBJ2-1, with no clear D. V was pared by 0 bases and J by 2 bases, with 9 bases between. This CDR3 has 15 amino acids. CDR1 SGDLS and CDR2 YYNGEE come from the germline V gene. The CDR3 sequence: CASSVVLGTYNEQFF. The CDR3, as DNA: TGTGCCAGCAGCGTAGTTCTGGGGACCTACAATGAGCAGTTCTTC. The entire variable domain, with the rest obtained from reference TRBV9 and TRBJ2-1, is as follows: DSGVTQTPKHLITATGQRVTLRCSPRSGDLSVYWYQQSLDQGLQFLIQYYNGEERAKGNILERFSAQQFPDLHSELNLSSLELGDSALYFCASSVVLGTYNEQFFGPGTRLTVL.